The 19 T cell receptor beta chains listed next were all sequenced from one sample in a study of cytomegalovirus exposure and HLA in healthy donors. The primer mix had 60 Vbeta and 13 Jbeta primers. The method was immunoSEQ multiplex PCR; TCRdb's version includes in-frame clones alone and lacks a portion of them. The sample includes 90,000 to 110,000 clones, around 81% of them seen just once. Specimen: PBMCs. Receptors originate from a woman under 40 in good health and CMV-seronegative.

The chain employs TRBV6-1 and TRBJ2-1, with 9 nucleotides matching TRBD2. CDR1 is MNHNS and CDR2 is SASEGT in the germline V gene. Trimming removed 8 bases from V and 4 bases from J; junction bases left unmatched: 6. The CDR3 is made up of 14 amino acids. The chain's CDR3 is CASGLSGRYNEQFF. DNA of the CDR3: TGTGCCAGCGGTCTAAGCGGGAGGTACAATGAGCAGTTCTTC.

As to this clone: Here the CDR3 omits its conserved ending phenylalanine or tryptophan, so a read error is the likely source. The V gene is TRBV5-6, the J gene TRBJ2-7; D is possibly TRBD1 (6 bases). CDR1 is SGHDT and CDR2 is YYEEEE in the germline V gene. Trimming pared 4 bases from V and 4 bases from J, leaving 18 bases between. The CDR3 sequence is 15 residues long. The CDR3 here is CASSPTPGAQYEQYL. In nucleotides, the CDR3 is TGTGCCAGCAGCCCCACCCCAGGGGCGCAGTACGAGCAGTACCTC.

CDR3 bases: TGCGCCAGCAGCCCCGACAGGGTGAGCACAGATACGCAGTATTTT. As protein: CASSPDRVSTDTQYF. The rearrangement links TRBV4-3 to TRBJ2-3; 7 bases align to TRBD1. This CDR3 region has 15 residues. Germline assignment: CDR1 LGHNA and CDR2 YSLEER. Trimming cost V 4 bases and J 0 bases; bases outside gene matches: 4.

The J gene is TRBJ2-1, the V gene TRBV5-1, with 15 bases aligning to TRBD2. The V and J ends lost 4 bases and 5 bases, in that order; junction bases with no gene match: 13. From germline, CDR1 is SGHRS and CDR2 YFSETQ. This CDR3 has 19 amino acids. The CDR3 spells CASSAGLAGGYYDDNEQFF. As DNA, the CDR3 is TGCGCCAGCAGCGCTGGACTAGCGGGAGGGTATTACGACGACAATGAGCAGTTCTTC.

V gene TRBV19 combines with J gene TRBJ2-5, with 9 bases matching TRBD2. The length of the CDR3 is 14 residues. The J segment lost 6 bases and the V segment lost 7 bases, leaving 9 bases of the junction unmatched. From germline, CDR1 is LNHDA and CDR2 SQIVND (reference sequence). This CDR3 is CASKQASGAKTQYF. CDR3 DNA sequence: TGTGCCAGTAAACAGGCTAGCGGGGCGAAGACCCAGTACTTC.

The CDR3 nucleotides read TGCGCCAGCAGCTTGGACCACAGGGGCTACACCTTC. Residues: CASSLDHRGYTF. J is TRBJ1-2 and V is TRBV5-1; TRBD1 is a possible D gene (5 bases). CDR1 and CDR2 from the germline V gene are SGHRS and YFSETQ. The CDR3 runs to 12 residues. Between the trimmed V and J ends, which lost 0 bases and 8 bases, there was a span of 8 bases.

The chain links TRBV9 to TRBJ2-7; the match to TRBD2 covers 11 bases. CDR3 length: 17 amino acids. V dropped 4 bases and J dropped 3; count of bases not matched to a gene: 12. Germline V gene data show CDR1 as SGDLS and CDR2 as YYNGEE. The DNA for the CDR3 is TGTGCCAGCAGCCCGGGCTCAGCAGGGACTAGCGGCTACGAGCAGTACTTC. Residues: CASSPGSAGTSGYEQYF.

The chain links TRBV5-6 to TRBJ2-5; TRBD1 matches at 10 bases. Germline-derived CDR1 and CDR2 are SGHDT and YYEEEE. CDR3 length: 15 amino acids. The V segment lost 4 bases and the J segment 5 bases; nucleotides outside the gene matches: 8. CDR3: CASSKWTGGSETQYF. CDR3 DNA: TGTGCCAGCAGCAAATGGACAGGGGGGTCGGAGACCCAGTACTTC.

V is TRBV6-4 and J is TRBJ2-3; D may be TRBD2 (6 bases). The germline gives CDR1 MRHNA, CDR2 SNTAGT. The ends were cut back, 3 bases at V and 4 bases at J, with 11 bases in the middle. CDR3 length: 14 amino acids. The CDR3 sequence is CASSEAPGADTQYF. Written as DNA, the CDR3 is TGTGCCAGCAGTGAGGCCCCGGGGGCAGATACGCAGTATTTT.

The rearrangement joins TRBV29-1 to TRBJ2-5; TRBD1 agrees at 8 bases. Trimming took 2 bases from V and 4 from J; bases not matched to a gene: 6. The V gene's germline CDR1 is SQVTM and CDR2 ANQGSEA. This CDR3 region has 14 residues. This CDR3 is CSVEITGTGETQYF. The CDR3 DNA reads TGCAGCGTTGAAATAACCGGGACAGGAGAGACCCAGTACTTC.

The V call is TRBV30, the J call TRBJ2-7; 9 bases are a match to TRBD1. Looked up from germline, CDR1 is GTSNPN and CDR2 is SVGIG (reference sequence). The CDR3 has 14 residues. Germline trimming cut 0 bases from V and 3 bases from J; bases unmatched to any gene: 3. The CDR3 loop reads CAWSVDRGYYEQYF. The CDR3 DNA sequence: TGTGCCTGGAGTGTGGACAGGGGATACTACGAGCAGTACTTC.

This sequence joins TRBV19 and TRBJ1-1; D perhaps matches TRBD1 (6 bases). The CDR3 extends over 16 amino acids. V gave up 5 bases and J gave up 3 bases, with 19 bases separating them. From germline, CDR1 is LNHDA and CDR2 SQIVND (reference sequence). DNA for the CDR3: TGTGCCAGTAGTCCAATCTCCGTGGGACAAGACACTGAAGCTTTCTTT. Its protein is CASSPISVGQDTEAFF.

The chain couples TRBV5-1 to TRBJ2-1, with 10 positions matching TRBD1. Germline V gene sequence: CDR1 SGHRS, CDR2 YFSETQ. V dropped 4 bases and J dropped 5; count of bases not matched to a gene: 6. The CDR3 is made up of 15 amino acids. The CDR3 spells CASSQGQGRHNEQFF. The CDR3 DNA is TGCGCCAGCAGCCAGGGACAGGGGAGACACAATGAGCAGTTCTTC.

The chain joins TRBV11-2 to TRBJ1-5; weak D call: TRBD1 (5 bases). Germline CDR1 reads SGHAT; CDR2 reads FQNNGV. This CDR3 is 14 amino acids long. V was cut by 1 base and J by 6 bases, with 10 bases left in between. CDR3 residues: CASSLGGEGQPQHF. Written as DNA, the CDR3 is TGTGCCAGCAGCTTAGGGGGGGAGGGTCAGCCCCAGCATTTT.

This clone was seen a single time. The CDR3 DNA is TGTGCCAGCAGGAGGGTTGTTAATGAGCAGTTCTTC. This translates into CASRRVVNEQFF. V usage is TRBV27 and J usage is TRBJ2-1, with TRBD2 as a possible D gene (5 bases). Germline CDR1 and CDR2: MNHEY and SMNVEV (reference sequence). V lost 6 bases and J 7 bases, leaving 10 bases between the germline ends. This CDR3 contains 12 residues.

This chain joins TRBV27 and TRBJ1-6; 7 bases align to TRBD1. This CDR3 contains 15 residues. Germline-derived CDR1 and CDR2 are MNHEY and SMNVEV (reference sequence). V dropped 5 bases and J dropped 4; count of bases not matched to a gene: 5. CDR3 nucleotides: TGTGCCAGCAGTAGCGGACAGGCTTATAATTCACCCCTCCACTTT. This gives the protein CASSSGQAYNSPLHF.

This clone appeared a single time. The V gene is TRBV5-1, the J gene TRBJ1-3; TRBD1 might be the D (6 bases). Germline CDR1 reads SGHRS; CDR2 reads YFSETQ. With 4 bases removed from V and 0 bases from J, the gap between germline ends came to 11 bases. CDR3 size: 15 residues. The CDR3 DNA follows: TGCGCCAGCAGCAGCGGACAGAACTCTGGAAACACCATATATTTT. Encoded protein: CASSSGQNSGNTIYF.

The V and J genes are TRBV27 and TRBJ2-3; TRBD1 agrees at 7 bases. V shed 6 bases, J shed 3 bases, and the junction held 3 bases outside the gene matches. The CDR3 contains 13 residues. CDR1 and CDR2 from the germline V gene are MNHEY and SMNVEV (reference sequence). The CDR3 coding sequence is TGTGCCAGCAGGGTGACAGGGACAGATACGCAGTATTTT. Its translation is CASRVTGTDTQYF.

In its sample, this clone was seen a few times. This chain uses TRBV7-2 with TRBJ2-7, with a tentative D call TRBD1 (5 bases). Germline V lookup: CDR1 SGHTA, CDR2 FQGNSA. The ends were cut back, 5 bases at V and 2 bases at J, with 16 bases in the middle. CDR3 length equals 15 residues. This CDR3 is CASSPLPQGAYEQYF. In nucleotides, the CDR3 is TGTGCCAGCAGCCCCCTGCCCCAGGGTGCCTACGAGCAGTACTTC.